One and the same sample provided the 29 T cell receptor beta chains below, sequenced in a study of vaccination and CD4 T cells after COVID-19. The antigens these receptors bind are not known. Sample treatment: approximately 9-day PBMC culture with coronavirus spike peptide pools or control peptides (ViraFEST assay). An Oncomine TCR Beta short-read assay was used to sequence the DNA from cultured CD4+ T cells. TCRdb re-called the PCR reads with MiXCR, one entry per CDR3 protein. The data contain more than 13,000 distinct CDR3 sequences, 51% of them singletons. The specimen sequenced was CD4+ T cells from blood, cultured in vitro. These receptors came from a human donor who had recovered from COVID-19.

About this clonotype: Germline and junction disagree at one end, which may indicate a read error. The chain links TRBV20-1 to TRBJ2-2; maybe TRBD2 (5 bases). This CDR3 has 16 amino acids. Germline CDR1 and CDR2: DFQATT and SNEGSKA (reference sequence). CDR3: CSARDPGRANTGELSF. CDR3 in DNA: TGCAGTGCTAGAGATCCCGGTCGGGCGAACACCGGGGAGCTGTCTTTT.

The chain has TRBV24-1 and TRBJ2-7, with D maybe TRBD2 (6 bases). Germline CDR1 is KGHDR and CDR2 is SFDVKD. This CDR3 region has 14 residues. V gave up 9 bases and J gave up 0 bases, with 14 bases separating them. CDR3 amino acids: CATASGGSSYEQYF. In nucleotides, the CDR3 is TGTGCCACCGCATCCGGAGGGAGCTCCTACGAGCAGTACTTC.

This chain connects TRBV20-1 to TRBJ1-1; D might be TRBD1 (6 bases). The germline gives CDR1 DFQATT, CDR2 SNEGSKA (reference sequence). The ends were cut back, 0 bases at V and 3 bases at J, with 20 bases in the middle. CDR3 size: 17 residues. The DNA of the CDR3 is TGCAGTGCTAGAGATCGGGGCAGGGGTTTGAGGGACACTGAAGCTTTCTTT. Protein sequence: CSARDRGRGLRDTEAFF.

This clonotype has only a few counts. The chain links TRBV20-1 to TRBJ2-3, with D perhaps TRBD2 (5 bases). In germline, CDR1 is DFQATT, CDR2 SNEGSKA (reference sequence). Trimming shortened V by 4 bases and J by 4 bases, and 18 bases separated the two germline ends. The CDR3 is 15 amino acids. The CDR3 coding sequence is TGCAGTGCTATCGTCGGGGTAGCGAGTTCAGATACGCAGTATTTT. It is translated as CSAIVGVASSDTQYF.

This sequence joins TRBV25-1 and TRBJ1-2, with a weak D call TRBD1 (6 bases). V lost 6 bases, J lost 0 bases, and 14 bases lay in between. The CDR3 has 15 residues. Germline V gives CDR1 MGHDK, CDR2 SYGVNS. This CDR3 reads CASSPGQYANYGYTF. Here the CDR3 DNA reads TGTGCCAGCAGCCCCGGACAGTACGCTAACTATGGCTACACCTTC.

The chain carries TRBV20-1 and TRBJ2-5, with 7 bases identical to TRBD2. The V segment lost 3 bases and the J segment 4 bases; nucleotides outside the gene matches: 5. The CDR3 totals 13 residues. Germline assignment: CDR1 DFQATT and CDR2 SNEGSKA (reference sequence). This CDR3 reads CSASGGVRETQYF. DNA for the CDR3: TGCAGTGCTAGTGGGGGGGTGAGAGAGACCCAGTACTTC.

The rearrangement joins TRBV7-3 to TRBJ1-1, with D perhaps matching TRBD1 (5 bases). Germline loops: CDR1 SGHTA, CDR2 FQGTGA. Trimming took off 5 bases at V and 7 bases at J, with 14 bases between the two ends. This CDR3 has 13 amino acids. The CDR3 loop is CASSRSREFEAFF. In DNA, the CDR3 is TGTGCCAGCAGCAGATCCAGGGAATTTGAAGCTTTCTTT.

The sample holds a few counts of this clonotype. This rearrangement joins TRBV20-1 to TRBJ2-5, with D tentatively TRBD1 or TRBD2 (5 bases each). V was shortened by 0 bases and J by 2 bases, with 13 bases between the two germline ends. Germline V gene sequence: CDR1 DFQATT, CDR2 SNEGSKA (reference sequence). This CDR3 contains 15 residues. This CDR3 reads CSARDNVGGQETQYF. CDR3 DNA sequence: TGCAGTGCTAGAGATAATGTTGGGGGACAAGAGACCCAGTACTTC.

The CDR3 protein is CASSTNGYTF. The DNA for the CDR3 is TGTGCCAGCAGCACAAATGGCTACACCTTC. The chain carries TRBV7-9 and TRBJ1-2; no reliable D call. Trimming left V 5 bases short and J 6 bases short, with 4 bases between. Germline V gives CDR1 SEHNR, CDR2 FQNEAQ (reference sequence). The CDR3 sequence is 10 residues long.

V usage is TRBV5-1 and J usage is TRBJ2-6, with 11 bases that match TRBD2. Germline assignment: CDR1 SGHRS and CDR2 YFSETQ. The CDR3 extends over 17 amino acids. V shed 4 bases and J 0 bases; nucleotides not matched to a gene: 3. This chain's CDR3 is CASSGTSGFSGANVLTF. CDR3 DNA sequence: TGCGCCAGCAGCGGGACTAGCGGTTTCTCTGGGGCCAACGTCCTGACTTTC.

This chain connects TRBV20-1 to TRBJ1-1; 10 positions match TRBD1. The CDR3 spans 16 residues. Germline V gives CDR1 DFQATT, CDR2 SNEGSKA (reference sequence). J was trimmed by 3 bases and V by 4 bases; bases with no gene match: 11. The CDR3 spells CSATIIGDRGDTEAFF. CDR3 in DNA: TGCAGTGCTACCATTATAGGGGACAGGGGTGACACTGAAGCTTTCTTT.

V usage is TRBV20-1 and J usage is TRBJ2-7, with D possibly matching TRBD2 (5 bases). There are 15 residues in the CDR3. The V end was cut by 5 bases, the J end by 2 bases, with 19 bases between. Germline lookup yields CDR1 DFQATT and CDR2 SNEGSKA (reference sequence). CDR3 loop: CSASNTGEITYEQYF. DNA for the CDR3: TGCAGTGCTTCAAATACCGGGGAGATCACCTACGAGCAGTACTTC.

The chain couples TRBV11-2 to TRBJ1-6; TRBD1 agrees at 8 bases. Germline CDR1 SGHAT, CDR2 FQNNGV. Unmatched junction bases numbered 9, after V lost 7 bases and J lost 10 bases. The CDR3 is 14 residues long. This CDR3 is CASTQRQGKSPLHF. The CDR3 nucleotides are TGTGCCAGCACCCAAAGACAGGGGAAATCACCCCTCCACTTT.

The chain couples TRBV19 to TRBJ1-5; D unclear. Trimming removed 0 bases at V and 6 bases at J, with 9 bases between. Germline assignment: CDR1 LNHDA and CDR2 SQIVND (reference sequence). The CDR3 loop spans 14 amino acids. CDR3 nucleotides: TGTGCCAGTAGTATAGACAGGCGAGTTCAGCCCCAGCATTTT. Its translation is CASSIDRRVQPQHF.

The chain carries TRBV20-1 and TRBJ2-2, with 15 bases lining up with TRBD2. V was clipped by 1 base and J by 6 bases; unmatched bases: 9. Per the germline V gene, CDR1 is DFQATT and CDR2 is SNEGSKA (reference sequence). The CDR3 extends over 18 amino acids. In DNA form, the CDR3 reads TGCAGTGCTAGAGCTCCCGGGACTAGCGGGAGGCTATCCGGGGAGCTGTTTTTT. Encoded protein: CSARAPGTSGRLSGELFF.

This clonotype was seen a handful of times. The V and J genes are TRBV24-1 and TRBJ2-5, with 7 bases aligning to TRBD2. CDR1 is KGHDR and CDR2 is SFDVKD in the germline V gene. With V trimmed by 3 bases and J by 1 base, 7 bases remained unmatched. The CDR3 is 16 amino acids. The CDR3 nucleotides read TGTGCCACCAGTGATACCCAGCGGGGCCTCCAAGAGACCCAGTACTTC. This gives the protein CATSDTQRGLQETQYF.

The chain combines TRBV6-2 or TRBV6-3 with TRBJ1-5, with D hard to call. This CDR3 contains 15 residues. The V gene lost 4 bases and the J gene lost 5 bases, with 15 bases spanning the gap. CDR1 is MNHEY, CDR2 SVGEGT, per germline. The CDR3 DNA sequence: TGTGCCAGCAGTTCTACGAGGGTGCTGGATCAGCCCCAGCATTTT. Translated: CASSSTRVLDQPQHF.

This chain links TRBV24-1 with TRBJ1-5; TRBD1 matches 8 bases. CDR1 is KGHDR, CDR2 SFDVKD, per germline. CDR3 length: 13 amino acids. J was trimmed by 6 bases and V by 5 bases; bases with no gene match: 2. Here the CDR3 reads CATSGQGSQPQHF. The CDR3 DNA reads as TGTGCCACCAGTGGACAGGGGAGTCAGCCCCAGCATTTT.

V is TRBV12-3 or TRBV12-4 and J is TRBJ2-5; the D gene is possibly TRBD1 (6 bases). CDR3 size: 13 residues. V shed 6 bases and J shed 2 bases, with 10 bases lying between them. In DNA, the CDR3 is TGTGCCAGCAGCCGGGACAATCAAGAGACCCAGTACTTC. This translates into CASSRDNQETQYF.

This chain uses TRBV24-1 with TRBJ1-1; D remains ambiguous. Germline V lookup: CDR1 KGHDR, CDR2 SFDVKD. The CDR3 runs to 14 residues. V was cut by 4 bases and J by 2 bases, with 10 bases left in between. The CDR3 reads CATSDSTPNTEAFF. The CDR3 DNA reads TGTGCCACCAGTGACTCGACACCTAACACTGAAGCTTTCTTT.

The CDR3 here is CASSGPGQLGNTIYF. The DNA for the CDR3 is TGTGCCAGCAGTGGCCCCGGACAGTTGGGAAACACCATATATTTT. This chain links TRBV28 with TRBJ1-3; a weak D match, TRBD1 (6 bases). Trimming cost V 5 bases and J 4 bases, with 15 bases left between them. This CDR3 spans 15 amino acids. Germline V gene data show CDR1 as MDHEN and CDR2 as SYDVKM.

The chain has TRBV28 and TRBJ2-2, with D hard to call. CDR3 length: 12 residues. CDR1 and CDR2 (germline): MDHEN, SYDVKM. With 5 bases removed from V and 4 bases from J, the gap between germline ends came to 5 bases. As DNA, the CDR3 is TGTGCCAGCAGTACACCCACCGGGGAGCTGTTTTTT. This encodes CASSTPTGELFF. The entire variable domain, with the rest obtained from reference TRBV28 and TRBJ2-2, is as follows: DVKVTQSSRYLVKRTGEKVFLECVQDMDHENMFWYRQDPGLGLRLIYFSYDVKMKEKGDIPEGYSVSREKKERFSLILESASTNQTSMYLCASSTPTGELFFGEGSRLTVL.

This clonotype came up a few times. The chain uses TRBV18 and TRBJ2-5; 10 bases agree with TRBD1. This CDR3 contains 14 residues. Germline CDR1 KGHSH, CDR2 LQKENI. Losses at the gene ends were 3 bases for V and 5 bases for J; bases not matched to a gene: 3. CDR3 coding DNA: TGTGCCAGCTCACCCGGGACAGGGGAGGAGACCCAGTACTTC. It codes for CASSPGTGEETQYF.

The chain couples TRBV28 to TRBJ2-3, with 8 positions matching TRBD2. The length of the CDR3 is 14 residues. Germline V lookup: CDR1 MDHEN, CDR2 SYDVKM. Losses at the gene ends were 7 bases for V and 8 bases for J; bases not matched to a gene: 11. The CDR3 bases are TGTGCCAGCATCCGAACAGGACTAGCTAGTACGCAGTATTTT. This encodes CASIRTGLASTQYF.

The rearrangement joins TRBV18 to TRBJ2-5, with D hard to call. V was clipped by 6 bases and J by 2 bases, with 4 bases between them. The germline CDR1 and CDR2 sequences are KGHSH and LQKENI. The length of the CDR3 is 11 residues. DNA of the CDR3: TGTGCCAGCTCGGATCAAGAGACCCAGTACTTC. Protein product: CASSDQETQYF.

This clonotype was seen more than once but under ten times. The chain joins TRBV2 to TRBJ1-6; 8 bases line up with TRBD1. CDR1 and CDR2 from the germline V gene are SNHLY and FYNNEI. The CDR3 consists of 14 residues. Germline trimming cut 3 bases from V and 6 bases from J; bases unmatched to any gene: 1. CDR3 sequence reads: CASSEGQVNSPLHF. The CDR3 DNA follows: TGTGCCAGCAGTGAGGGACAGGTTAATTCACCCCTCCACTTT.

The genes are TRBV9 and TRBJ2-5, with 12 bases identical to TRBD2. The CDR3 is 20 residues long. In germline, CDR1 is SGDLS, CDR2 YYNGEE. Germline trimming cut 3 bases from V and 7 bases from J; bases unmatched to any gene: 22. The chain's CDR3 is CASSERRLAGEGRQEGTQYF. The CDR3 DNA follows: TGTGCCAGCAGCGAGCGGAGACTAGCGGGAGAGGGGCGACAAGAAGGGACCCAGTACTTC.

This clonotype was seen a few times. V gene TRBV20-1 combines with J gene TRBJ2-2, with TRBD1 identical over 8 bases. The CDR3 sequence is 13 residues long. J was trimmed by 7 bases and V by 3 bases; bases with no gene match: 4. Germline CDR1 DFQATT, CDR2 SNEGSKA (reference sequence). Here the CDR3 DNA reads TGCAGTGCTAGGGACAGGGCTGGCGGGGAGCTGTTTTTT. This codes for CSARDRAGGELFF.

The V gene is TRBV7-8, the J gene TRBJ1-5, with D unresolved. Trimming stripped 5 bases from V and 5 bases from J, with 10 bases between. The CDR3 spans 13 residues. CDR1 and CDR2 (germline): SGHVS, FQNEAQ. In nucleotides, the CDR3 is TGTGCCAGCAGCATCACTTCTCATCAGCCCCAGCATTTT. Amino acids: CASSITSHQPQHF.